This TCR beta chain was sequenced in a study of response to subunit inactivated influenza vaccine. Per the germline V gene, CDR1 is SQVTM and CDR2 is ANQGSEA. V lost 7 bases, J lost 5 bases, and 13 bases stayed unmatched. This CDR3 spans 14 amino acids. Each CDR3 protein gets one entry after TCRdb re-called the RT-PCR reads with MiXCR. The data contain 500,000 to 600,000 distinct CDR3 sequences, 10% to 15% of them singletons. In its sample, this clonotype was seen a few times. The sequences come from PBMCs from blood, collected about 40 days after vaccination. The chain carries TRBV29-1 and TRBJ2-5; 7 nucleotides match TRBD2. This receptor was obtained from a man in his fifties or sixties who received an inactivated influenza vaccine. The CDR3 DNA follows: TGCAGCGCGAGCGGGGCATCTCGGGGGGAGACCCAGTACTTC. Amino acids: CSASGASRGETQYF.